The source of this T cell receptor (beta chain) is a study of lymphopenia after photon versus proton radiotherapy. TCRdb's table, derived via immunoSEQ multiplex PCR, lists solely in-frame clones and lacks some. The sample holds about 62,000 clones, roughly nine tenths seen once. The V end lost 1 base, the J end lost 1 base, and 10 bases lay between the germline ends. This CDR3 is 15 amino acids long. The germline V gene encodes CDR1 SGHTA and CDR2 FQGNSA. This TCR was recovered from a man of 80 years or more with esophageal cancer. The source was peripheral blood, collected from a patient treated with proton-based radiotherapy. The V and J genes are TRBV7-2 and TRBJ2-5; the D call may be TRBD1 or TRBD2 (5 bases each). The CDR3 DNA reads as TGTGCCAGCAGCTTAGTGATCGGGGCCCAAGAGACCCAGTACTTC. It codes for CASSLVIGAQETQYF.